This T cell receptor beta chain was sequenced during a study of OX40 agonist ivuxolimab in advanced cancers. Study-level background: Patients with hepatocellular carcinoma, melanoma, renal cell or head and neck cancer made up the dose-escalation patients. Prior checkpoint blockade (anti-PD-1, anti-PD-L1 or anti-CTLA-4) was permitted; approximately 40% had it.

Germline assignment: CDR1 GTSNPN and CDR2 SVGIG (reference sequence). The CDR3 has 14 amino acids. Trimming at V came to 4 bases and at J to 8 bases, leaving 9 bases not matched to a gene. Here immunoSEQ multiplex PCR was the method, and the copy in TCRdb shows in-frame clones only, minus some. The data contain about 94,000 clones, around 87% of them seen just once; the ten biggest clones take up 0.3% to 0.35%. The V call is TRBV30, the J call TRBJ1-4; TRBD1 agrees at 8 bases. This receptor was taken from an adult with an advanced solid tumor such as melanoma, head and neck, liver or kidney cancer. The specimen comprised CD4+ or CD8+ T cells sorted from blood, sampled in a trial of the OX40 agonist ivuxolimab. As DNA, the CDR3 is TGTGCCTGGACTGGCATGGGACAGGCCGAAAAACTGTTTTTT. It is translated as CAWTGMGQAEKLFF.